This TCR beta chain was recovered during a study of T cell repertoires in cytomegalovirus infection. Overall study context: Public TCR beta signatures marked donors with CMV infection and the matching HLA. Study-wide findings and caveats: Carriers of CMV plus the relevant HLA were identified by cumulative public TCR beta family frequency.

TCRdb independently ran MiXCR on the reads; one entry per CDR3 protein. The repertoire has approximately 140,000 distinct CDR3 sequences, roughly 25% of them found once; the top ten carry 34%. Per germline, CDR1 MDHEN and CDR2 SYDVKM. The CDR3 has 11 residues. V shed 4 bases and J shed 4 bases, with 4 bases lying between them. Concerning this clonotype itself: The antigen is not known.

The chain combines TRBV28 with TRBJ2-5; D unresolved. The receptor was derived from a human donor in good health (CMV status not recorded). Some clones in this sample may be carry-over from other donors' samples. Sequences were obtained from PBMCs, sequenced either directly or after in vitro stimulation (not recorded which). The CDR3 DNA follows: TGTGCCAGCAGTTATCGAGAGACCCAGTACTTC. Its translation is CASSYRETQYF.